Below are 2 T cell receptor beta chains sequenced from a single sample in a study of tissue T cells after allogeneic stem cell transplantation. Repertoires were generated with immunoSEQ multiplex PCR, while TCRdb's copy carries only in-frame clones and drops some. The data contain 8,500 to 10,000 clones, 45% to 70% of them singletons. The input for sequencing was tissue from the jejunum, taken at autopsy. Every receptor here comes from a female donor older than 55 with lung cancer.

The rearrangement uses TRBV12-3 or TRBV12-4 and TRBJ1-5; D unresolved. V gave up 3 bases and J gave up 6 bases, with 6 bases separating them. The CDR3 has 12 residues. In DNA, the CDR3 is TGTGCCAGCAGTTTTTGGGGTCAGCCCCAGCATTTT. As protein: CASSFWGQPQHF.

This chain joins TRBV21-1 and TRBJ2-7; TRBD2, the table's D call, lacks a check against the DNA. TRBV21-1 is a pseudogene locus. The CDR3 runs 16 residues. The CDR3 region is CASSNSGGASSYEQYF. The CDR3 DNA is TGTGCCAGCAGCAACTCGGGCGGGGCTAGCTCCTACGAGCAGTACTTC.